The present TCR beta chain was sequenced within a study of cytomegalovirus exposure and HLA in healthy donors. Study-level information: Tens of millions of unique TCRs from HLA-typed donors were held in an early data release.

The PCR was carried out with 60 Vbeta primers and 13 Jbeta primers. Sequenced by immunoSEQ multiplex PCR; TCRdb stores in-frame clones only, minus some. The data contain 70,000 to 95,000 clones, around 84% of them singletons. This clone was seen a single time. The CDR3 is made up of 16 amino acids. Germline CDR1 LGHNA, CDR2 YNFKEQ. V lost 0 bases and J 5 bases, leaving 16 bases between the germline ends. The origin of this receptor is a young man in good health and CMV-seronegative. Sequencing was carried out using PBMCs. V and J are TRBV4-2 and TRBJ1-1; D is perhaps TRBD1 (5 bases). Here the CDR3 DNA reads TGTGCCAGCAGCCAAGAAGGAGGGGTTTCAGGGACTGAAGCTTTCTTT. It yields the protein CASSQEGGVSGTEAFF.